Sequencing of this TCR beta chain was carried out in a study of T cells after yellow fever vaccination. Study in general: When fractions had low cell numbers, they were prepared with SMART-Seq v4 Ultra Low Input.

TCRdb called the 5' RACE reads again in MiXCR, with one record for every CDR3 protein. The sample yields hundreds of thousands of distinct CDR3 sequences, approximately 15% seen once. Findings and limits, study-wide: Few clonotypes appeared in both CD4 and CD8 compartments. Primary-vaccination clones mostly resurfaced post-booster (about 95% CD4, 75% to 90% CD8).

The germline CDR1 and CDR2 sequences are DFQATT and SNEGSKA (reference sequence). The CDR3 spans 14 residues. The junction had 5 bases not matched to a gene; V was cut back by 6 bases and J by 0 bases. Concerning this clonotype: Its target is not known.

The sample in question was PBMCs, obtained on the day of the yellow fever booster vaccination. The chain joins TRBV20-1 to TRBJ1-3; TRBD1 matches at 7 bases. The TCR comes from a man younger than 40 who received the YFV17D yellow fever vaccine. CDR3 in amino acids: CSATDRSSGNTIYF. The CDR3 coding sequence is TGCAGTGCAACGGACAGGAGCTCTGGAAACACCATATATTTT.